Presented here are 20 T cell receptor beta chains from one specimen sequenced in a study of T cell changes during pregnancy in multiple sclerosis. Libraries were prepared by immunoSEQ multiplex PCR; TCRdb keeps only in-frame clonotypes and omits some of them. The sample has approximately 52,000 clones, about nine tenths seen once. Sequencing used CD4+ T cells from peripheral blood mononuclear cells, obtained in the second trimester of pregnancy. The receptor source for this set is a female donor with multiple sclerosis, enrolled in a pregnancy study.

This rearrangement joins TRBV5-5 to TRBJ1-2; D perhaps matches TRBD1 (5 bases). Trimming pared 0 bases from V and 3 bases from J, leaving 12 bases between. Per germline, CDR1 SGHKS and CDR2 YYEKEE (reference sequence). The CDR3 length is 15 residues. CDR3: CASSLEEGVYYGYTF. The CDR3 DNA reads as TGTGCCAGCAGCTTGGAAGAAGGGGTTTACTATGGCTACACCTTC.

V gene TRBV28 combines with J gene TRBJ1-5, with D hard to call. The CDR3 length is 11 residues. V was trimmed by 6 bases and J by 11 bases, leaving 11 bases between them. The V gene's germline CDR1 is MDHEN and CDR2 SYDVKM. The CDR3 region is CASSSFETQHF. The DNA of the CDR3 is TGTGCCAGCAGCTCCTTCGAGACCCAGCATTTT.

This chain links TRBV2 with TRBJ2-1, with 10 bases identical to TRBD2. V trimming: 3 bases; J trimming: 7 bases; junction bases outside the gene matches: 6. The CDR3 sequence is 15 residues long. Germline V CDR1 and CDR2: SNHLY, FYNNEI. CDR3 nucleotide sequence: TGTGCCAGCAGTGAGTATAGCGGGAGGACGAATGAGCAGTTCTTC. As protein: CASSEYSGRTNEQFF.

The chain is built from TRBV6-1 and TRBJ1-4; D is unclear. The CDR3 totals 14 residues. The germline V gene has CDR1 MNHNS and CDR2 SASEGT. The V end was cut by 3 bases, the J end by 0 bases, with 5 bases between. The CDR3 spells CASSESATNEKLFF. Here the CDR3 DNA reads TGTGCCAGCAGTGAGAGTGCAACTAATGAAAAACTGTTTTTT.

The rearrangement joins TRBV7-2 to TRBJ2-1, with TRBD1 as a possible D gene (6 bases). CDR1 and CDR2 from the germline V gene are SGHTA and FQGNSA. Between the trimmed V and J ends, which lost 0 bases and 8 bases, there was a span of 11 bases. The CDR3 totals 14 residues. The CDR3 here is CASSLALTGYEQFF. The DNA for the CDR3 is TGTGCCAGCAGCTTAGCGCTAACAGGGTATGAGCAGTTCTTC.

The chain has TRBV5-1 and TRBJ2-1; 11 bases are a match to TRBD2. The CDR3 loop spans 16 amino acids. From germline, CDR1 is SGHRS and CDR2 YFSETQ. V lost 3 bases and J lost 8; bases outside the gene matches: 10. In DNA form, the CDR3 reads TGCGCCAGCAGCTGGGGTAGCGGGAGGGCTTTTGATGAGCAGTTCTTC. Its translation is CASSWGSGRAFDEQFF. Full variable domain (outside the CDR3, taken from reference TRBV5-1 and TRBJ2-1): KAGVTQTPRYLIKTRGQQVTLSCSPISGHRSVSWYQQTPGQGLQFLFEYFSETQRNKGNFPGRFSGRQFSNSRSEMNVSTLELGDSALYLCASSWGSGRAFDEQFFGPGTRLTVL.

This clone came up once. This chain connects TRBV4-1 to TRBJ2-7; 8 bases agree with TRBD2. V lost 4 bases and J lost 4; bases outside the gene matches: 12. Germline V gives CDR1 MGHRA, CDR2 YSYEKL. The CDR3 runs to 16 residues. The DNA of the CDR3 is TGCGCCAGCAGCCTCCCCGGAAGCGGGAGTTTTTACGAGCAGTACTTC. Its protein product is CASSLPGSGSFYEQYF.

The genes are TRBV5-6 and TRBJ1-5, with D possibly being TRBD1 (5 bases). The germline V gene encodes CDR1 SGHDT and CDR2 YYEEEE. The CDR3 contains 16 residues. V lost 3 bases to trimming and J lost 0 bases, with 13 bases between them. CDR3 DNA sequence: TGTGCCAGCAGCTCCTGGGGCCTACATAGCAATCAGCCCCAGCATTTT. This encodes CASSSWGLHSNQPQHF.

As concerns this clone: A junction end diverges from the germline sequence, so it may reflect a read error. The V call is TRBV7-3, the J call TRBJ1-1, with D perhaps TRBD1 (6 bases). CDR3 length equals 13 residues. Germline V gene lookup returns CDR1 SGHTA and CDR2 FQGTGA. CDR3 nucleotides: TGTGCCAGCAGCTTAGCCCGGGACACGGGCTCAGTCTTT. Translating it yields CASSLARDTGSVF. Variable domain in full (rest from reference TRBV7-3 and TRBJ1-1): GAGVSQTPSNKVTEKGKYVELRCDPISGHTALYWYRQSLGQGPEFLIYFQGTGAADDSGLPNDRFFAVRPEGSVSTLKIQRTERGDSAVYLCASSLARDTGSVFGQGTRLTVV.

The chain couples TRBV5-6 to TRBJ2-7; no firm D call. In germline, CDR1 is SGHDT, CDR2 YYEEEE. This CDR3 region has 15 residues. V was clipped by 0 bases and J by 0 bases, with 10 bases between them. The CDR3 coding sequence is TGTGCCAGCAGCTTGGGAGACTTCAGCTCCTACGAGCAGTACTTC. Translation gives CASSLGDFSSYEQYF.

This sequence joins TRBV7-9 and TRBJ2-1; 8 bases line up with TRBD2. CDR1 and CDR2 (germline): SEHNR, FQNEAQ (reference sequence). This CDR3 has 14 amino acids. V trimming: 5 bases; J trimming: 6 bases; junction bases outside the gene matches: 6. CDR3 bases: TGTGCCAGCAGCCCTCGGGGGGGGTCCAATGAGCAGTTCTTC. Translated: CASSPRGGSNEQFF.

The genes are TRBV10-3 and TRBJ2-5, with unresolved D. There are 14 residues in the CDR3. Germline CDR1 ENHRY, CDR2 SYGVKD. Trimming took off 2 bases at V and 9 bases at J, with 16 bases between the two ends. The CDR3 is CAISETLLDRSQYF. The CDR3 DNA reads TGTGCCATCAGTGAGACCCTCCTAGATCGGTCCCAGTACTTC.

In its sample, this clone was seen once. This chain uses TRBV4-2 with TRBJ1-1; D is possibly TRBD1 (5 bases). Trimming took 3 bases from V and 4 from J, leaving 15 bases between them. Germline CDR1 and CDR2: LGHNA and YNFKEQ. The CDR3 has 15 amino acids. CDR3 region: CASSQEMGGGTEAFF. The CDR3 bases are TGTGCCAGCAGCCAGGAAATGGGCGGGGGCACTGAAGCTTTCTTT.

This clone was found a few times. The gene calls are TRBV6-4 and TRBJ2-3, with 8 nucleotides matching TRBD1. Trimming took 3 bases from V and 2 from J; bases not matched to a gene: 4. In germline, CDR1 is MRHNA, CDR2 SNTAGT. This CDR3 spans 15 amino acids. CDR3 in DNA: TGTGCCAGCAGTGAAATGGGACAGGCCACAGATACGCAGTATTTT. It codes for CASSEMGQATDTQYF.

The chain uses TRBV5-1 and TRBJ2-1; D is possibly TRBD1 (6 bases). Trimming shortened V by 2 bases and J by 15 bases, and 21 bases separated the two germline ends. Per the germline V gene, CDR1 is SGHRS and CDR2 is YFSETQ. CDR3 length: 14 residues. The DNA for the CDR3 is TGCGCCAGCAGCTTCCCGTCCGGGGACAATTCGTGGTTCTTC. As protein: CASSFPSGDNSWFF.

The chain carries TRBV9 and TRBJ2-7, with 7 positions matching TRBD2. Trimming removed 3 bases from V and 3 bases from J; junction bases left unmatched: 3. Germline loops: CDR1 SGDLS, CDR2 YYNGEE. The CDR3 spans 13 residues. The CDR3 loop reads CASSAGLHYEQYF. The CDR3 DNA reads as TGTGCCAGCAGCGCGGGACTACACTACGAGCAGTACTTC.

CDR3 amino acids: CASSPTGQSGYTF. The CDR3 DNA is TGTGCCAGCAGCCCCACGGGACAGTCTGGCTACACCTTC. V is TRBV7-3 and J is TRBJ1-2; 7 bases fit TRBD1. Germline V lookup: CDR1 SGHTA, CDR2 FQGTGA. The ends lost 5 bases at V and 7 bases at J; junction bases unmatched: 7. The CDR3 sequence is 13 residues long.

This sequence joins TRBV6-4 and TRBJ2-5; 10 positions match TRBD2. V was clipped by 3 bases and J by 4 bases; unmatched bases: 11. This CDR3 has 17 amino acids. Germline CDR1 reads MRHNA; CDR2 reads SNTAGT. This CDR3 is CASSEGIGLAGGETQYF. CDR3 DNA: TGTGCCAGCAGTGAGGGGATTGGATTAGCGGGAGGAGAGACCCAGTACTTC.

Here the CDR3 DNA reads TGTGCCAGCAGCCCCAGACAGGGTGACACTGAAGCTTTCTTT. Protein sequence: CASSPRQGDTEAFF. This chain uses TRBV2 with TRBJ1-1, with TRBD1 matching over 7 bases. Germline-derived CDR1 and CDR2 are SNHLY and FYNNEI. V lost 6 bases and J lost 3; bases outside the gene matches: 7. The CDR3 has 14 residues.

The CDR3 protein is CASSRDREIYNEQFF. Here the CDR3 DNA reads TGCGCCAGCAGCAGGGACAGGGAGATCTACAATGAGCAGTTCTTC. V is TRBV4-1 and J is TRBJ2-1; 9 bases fit TRBD1. Germline values: CDR1 MGHRA, CDR2 YSYEKL. CDR3 length: 15 residues. With 5 bases clipped from V and 3 bases from J, the junction kept 5 bases outside the gene matches.